This T cell receptor beta chain stems from a study of radiation and T cells in renal cell carcinoma. The time point denotes: blood 4 weeks post-SBRT, at nephrectomy. Treatment in this sample: 15 Gy SBRT to primary tumor, nephrectomy 4 weeks later. Nephrectomy followed 15 Gy stereotactic body radiation by 4 weeks. In the case of this clone: What it binds is unknown.

The assay was immunoSEQ multiplex PCR, and TCRdb's table has in-frame clones only and misses some. The repertoire holds some 46,000 clones, with 80% to 85% as singletons. The CDR3 covers 15 residues. The V and J ends lost 5 bases and 3 bases respectively, with 17 bases between them. The V gene's germline CDR1 is SGHNT and CDR2 YYREEE (reference sequence). Study outcomes and limitations: In blood, top tumor clones expanded by 2 weeks, shrinking by 4.

This chain connects TRBV5-4 to TRBJ1-1, with D perhaps TRBD1 (6 bases). The receptor was derived from a woman between 65 and 79 years old with renal cell carcinoma. Source: blood, taken from a patient whose treatment included radiotherapy and nephrectomy. DNA for the CDR3: TGTGCCAGCAGACCCCGGGGGGGGGCTGACACTGAAGCTTTCTTT. This gives the protein CASRPRGGADTEAFF.